Below, one T cell receptor (beta chain) is given with its context. The antigen remains undetermined. Data came from immunoSEQ multiplex PCR; TCRdb stores just in-frame clones and leaves some out. Here the sample spans 30,000 to 35,000 clones, around 75% being singletons. These data belong to a study of vaccination effects on CD4 cells after COVID-19. At the level of the study: Post-vaccination samples were obtained at early and late time points from three convalescent patients. Wells each received over 1.5 million PBMC, cultured with around 9.6 IU/ml IL-2 and around 9.8 ug/ml peptides.

Subsequent to a culture period of about nine days, CD4+ T cells were isolated. The infection with SARS-CoV-2 (confirmed by PCR) occurred in this person between March and December 2020. All participants had two doses of either the BNT162b2 or mRNA-1273 vaccine. A half-volume exchange with IL-2 medium occurred on days 3 and 7. Study results and limitations: After vaccination, at late timepoints, clones induced by infection and by vaccine contracted markedly.

CDR1 SGHAT and CDR2 FQNNGV come from the germline V gene. The CDR3 runs to 14 residues. V was pared by 1 base and J by 9 bases, with 13 bases between. The V and J genes are TRBV11-2 and TRBJ2-1; D might be TRBD2 (5 bases). The input for sequencing was CD4+ T cells from PBMCs cultured without peptide, taken after COVID-19 vaccination. The receptor's source is a human donor who had a prior SARS-CoV-2 infection. CDR3: CASSLGGSTPEQFF. The CDR3 DNA is TGTGCCAGCAGCTTAGGAGGGAGCACCCCTGAGCAGTTCTTC.